One and the same sample provided the 19 T cell receptor beta chains below, sequenced in a study of response to subunit inactivated influenza vaccine. TCRdb recomputed calls from the RT-PCR reads with MiXCR, one row per CDR3 protein. Of fewer than 750,000 distinct CDR3 sequences detected, about 14% appear once; the ten largest clones hold approximately 12%. This material consisted of PBMCs from blood, taken 11 to 12 days after vaccination. The receptor source for this set is a man between 50 and 59 years old who received an inactivated influenza vaccine.

The chain employs TRBV28 and TRBJ2-1, with TRBD1 identical over 11 bases. CDR1 is MDHEN and CDR2 is SYDVKM in the germline V gene. CDR3 size: 12 residues. V was clipped by 10 bases and J by 7 bases; unmatched bases: 3. CDR3 coding DNA: TGTGCCATTGGGACAGGGGGGAATGAGCAGTTCTTC. Translation: CAIGTGGNEQFF.

The chain combines TRBV19 with TRBJ2-6; D may be TRBD1 (7 bases). Germline V CDR1 and CDR2: LNHDA, SQIVND (reference sequence). This CDR3 has 16 residues. V lost 3 bases and J lost 1, with 10 bases in between. DNA for the CDR3: TGTGCCAGTAGTATCCAGGGGGGTTCTGGGGCCAACGTCCTGACTTTC. It is translated as CASSIQGGSGANVLTF.

This clonotype showed up just a few times. The chain couples TRBV10-3 to TRBJ2-2, with D perhaps given as TRBD1 or TRBD2 (5 bases each). The germline CDR1 and CDR2 sequences are ENHRY and SYGVKD. The CDR3 is made up of 14 amino acids. Trimming cost V 8 bases and J 2 bases, with 12 bases left between them. The CDR3 nucleotides read TGTGCCATCCGTCAGGGAGTTAACACCGGGGAGCTGTTTTTT. Translated: CAIRQGVNTGELFF.

The chain carries TRBV7-2 and TRBJ2-1; D not certain. The CDR3 totals 14 residues. The germline V and J ends were trimmed by 2 bases and 8 bases, with 13 bases remaining between them. In germline, CDR1 is SGHTA, CDR2 FQGNSA. CDR3 loop: CASSLPPVGHEQFF. The CDR3 nucleotides are TGTGCCAGCAGCTTACCCCCCGTTGGCCATGAGCAGTTCTTC. The complete variable domain, with remaining parts taken from reference TRBV7-2 and TRBJ2-1, reads GAGVSQSPSNKVTEKGKDVELRCDPISGHTALYWYRQSLGQGLEFLIYFQGNSAPDKSGLPSDRFSAERTGGSVSTLTIQRTQQEDSAVYLCASSLPPVGHEQFFGPGTRLTVL.

V and J are TRBV20-1 and TRBJ2-3; D gene unclear. Trimming pared 6 bases from V and 1 base from J, leaving 17 bases between. CDR3 length: 15 residues. The germline CDR1 and CDR2 sequences are DFQATT and SNEGSKA (reference sequence). The CDR3 reads CSASPASRRTDTQYF. Written as DNA, the CDR3 is TGCAGTGCGTCCCCCGCTAGTCGACGCACAGATACGCAGTATTTT.

This clonotype was picked up a small number of times. The chain employs TRBV15 and TRBJ2-1, with 7 positions matching TRBD1. The germline V gene encodes CDR1 LNHNV and CDR2 YYDKDF (reference sequence). This CDR3 contains 14 residues. J gave up 0 bases and V 8 bases, and 4 bases lay outside the gene matches. In nucleotides, the CDR3 is TGTGCCACCGGACGACAGGGCTCCTACAATGAGCAGTTCTTC. Translation gives CATGRQGSYNEQFF.

The chain uses TRBV18 and TRBJ2-3, with a possible D match to TRBD1 (6 bases). Germline CDR1 reads KGHSH; CDR2 reads LQKENI. V was clipped by 2 bases and J by 2 bases, with 8 bases between them. The CDR3 is made up of 14 amino acids. CDR3 protein: CASSPGTLTDTQYF. CDR3 bases: TGTGCCAGCTCACCAGGGACACTCACAGATACGCAGTATTTT.

This clonotype showed up just a few times. The V gene is TRBV7-9, the J gene TRBJ2-3, with a possible D match to TRBD2 (5 bases). Looked up from germline, CDR1 is SEHNR and CDR2 is FQNEAQ (reference sequence). The CDR3 has 12 amino acids. The germline V and J ends were trimmed by 10 bases and 4 bases, with 12 bases remaining between them. The CDR3 reads CATRDPPDTQYF. The CDR3 nucleotides are TGTGCCACCCGGGATCCCCCAGATACGCAGTATTTT.

This clonotype has a single count. The CDR3 bases are TGTGCCAGCAGCTTATCAGCGGGACCAAACAATGAGCAGTTCTTC. This encodes CASSLSAGPNNEQFF. The chain joins TRBV7-9 to TRBJ2-1; 7 bases are shared with TRBD2. The CDR3 is 15 residues long. J gave up 5 bases and V 2 bases, and 6 bases lay outside the gene matches. Germline V gives CDR1 SEHNR, CDR2 FQNEAQ (reference sequence). Filled out from reference TRBV7-9 and TRBJ2-1, the complete variable domain reads DTGVSQNPRHKITKRGQNVTFRCDPISEHNRLYWYRQTLGQGPEFLTYFQNEAQLEKSRLLSDRFSAERPKGSFSTLEIQRTEQGDSAMYLCASSLSAGPNNEQFFGPGTRLTVL.

By frequency in the sample, this clonotype is medium-sized. The chain joins TRBV25-1 to TRBJ2-1; the D gene is possibly TRBD2 (6 bases). Trimming removed 5 bases at V and 4 bases at J, with 18 bases between. Germline loops: CDR1 MGHDK, CDR2 SYGVNS. The CDR3 extends over 16 amino acids. CDR3 DNA: TGTGCCAGCAGTCCAGACCGGGAGTCGTATTACAATGAGCAGTTCTTC. It specifies CASSPDRESYYNEQFF.

This clonotype was seen a few times. The V and J genes are TRBV5-1 and TRBJ1-1; D not resolved. This CDR3 is built from 15 residues. Trimming took off 0 bases at V and 1 base at J, with 10 bases between the two ends. CDR1 and CDR2 from the germline V gene are SGHRS and YFSETQ. The CDR3 DNA sequence: TGCGCCAGCAGCTTGGAGGCAGCAAGGAACACTGAAGCTTTCTTT. Amino acid sequence: CASSLEAARNTEAFF.

This clonotype was seen only a few times. The J gene is TRBJ2-1, the V gene TRBV6-5; 7 bases map to TRBD2. CDR3 length equals 14 residues. Unmatched junction bases numbered 2, after V lost 2 bases and J lost 4 bases. Germline CDR1 is MNHEY and CDR2 is SVGAGI. In DNA, the CDR3 is TGTGCCAGCAGTTACGGGGGGGTGTACAATGAGCAGTTCTTC. Its translation is CASSYGGVYNEQFF.

Only a few counts were recorded for this clonotype. The rearrangement uses TRBV7-8 and TRBJ1-4, with TRBD1 as a possible D gene (5 bases). The CDR3 sequence is 13 residues long. Germline lookup yields CDR1 SGHVS and CDR2 FQNEAQ. The ends were cut back, 3 bases at V and 7 bases at J, with 9 bases in the middle. Here the CDR3 reads CASSFGTAEKLFF. The CDR3 DNA reads TGTGCCAGCAGCTTCGGGACGGCTGAAAAACTGTTTTTT.

This clonotype was picked up a small number of times. The DNA of the CDR3 is TGCGCCAGCAGCTTGGATGGGACTAGCGGGAGAGAGCAGTACTTC. Translating it yields CASSLDGTSGREQYF. The chain has TRBV5-1 and TRBJ2-7; TRBD2 matches 14 bases. Per the germline V gene, CDR1 is SGHRS and CDR2 is YFSETQ. This CDR3 spans 15 amino acids. V was pared by 0 bases and J by 7 bases, with 3 bases of the junction left unmatched.

In this sample, this clonotype turned up a few times. This chain links TRBV12-3 or TRBV12-4 with TRBJ1-1, with 10 bases that match TRBD1. The CDR3 sequence is 14 residues long. Unmatched junction bases numbered 7, after V lost 6 bases and J lost 6 bases. The CDR3: CASRAGTGVPEAFF. In DNA, the CDR3 is TGTGCCAGCAGGGCCGGGACAGGGGTACCTGAAGCTTTCTTT.

This clonotype was seen more than once but under ten times. The rearrangement links TRBV6-1 to TRBJ2-1; 12 bases match TRBD2. The CDR3 is made up of 15 amino acids. J was trimmed by 9 bases and V by 5 bases; bases with no gene match: 8. CDR1 and CDR2 (germline): MNHNS, SASEGT. The CDR3 region is CASSKTSGSIGEQFF. The CDR3, as DNA: TGTGCCAGCAGTAAGACTAGCGGGAGCATCGGTGAGCAGTTCTTC.

This rearrangement joins TRBV7-9 to TRBJ2-1; D might be TRBD2 (5 bases). Germline V gives CDR1 SEHNR, CDR2 FQNEAQ (reference sequence). V was cut by 5 bases and J by 0 bases, with 17 bases left in between. This CDR3 has 17 residues. The CDR3 loop reads CASSLEESGRSYNEQFF. The CDR3 DNA follows: TGTGCCAGCAGCCTAGAAGAGAGCGGCCGCTCCTACAATGAGCAGTTCTTC.

This clonotype was seen just once. The rearrangement joins TRBV12-3 or TRBV12-4 to TRBJ2-3, with 7 bases identical to TRBD2. V lost 2 bases, J lost 0 bases, and 8 bases stayed unmatched. The CDR3 extends over 17 amino acids. CDR3 amino acids: CASSLSLAAPSTDTQYF. The CDR3 DNA reads TGTGCCAGCAGTTTAAGTCTAGCGGCCCCTAGCACAGATACGCAGTATTTT.

This clonotype has a handful of counts. The rearrangement links TRBV7-9 to TRBJ2-1; D could derive from TRBD1 or TRBD2 (6 bases each). Trimming took off 1 base at V and 4 bases at J, with 11 bases between the two ends. Germline V gives CDR1 SEHNR, CDR2 FQNEAQ (reference sequence). This CDR3 spans 15 amino acids. In DNA form, the CDR3 reads TGTGCCAGCAGCTTAGGGGGGGCCCAGTACAATGAGCAGTTCTTC. Its protein product is CASSLGGAQYNEQFF.